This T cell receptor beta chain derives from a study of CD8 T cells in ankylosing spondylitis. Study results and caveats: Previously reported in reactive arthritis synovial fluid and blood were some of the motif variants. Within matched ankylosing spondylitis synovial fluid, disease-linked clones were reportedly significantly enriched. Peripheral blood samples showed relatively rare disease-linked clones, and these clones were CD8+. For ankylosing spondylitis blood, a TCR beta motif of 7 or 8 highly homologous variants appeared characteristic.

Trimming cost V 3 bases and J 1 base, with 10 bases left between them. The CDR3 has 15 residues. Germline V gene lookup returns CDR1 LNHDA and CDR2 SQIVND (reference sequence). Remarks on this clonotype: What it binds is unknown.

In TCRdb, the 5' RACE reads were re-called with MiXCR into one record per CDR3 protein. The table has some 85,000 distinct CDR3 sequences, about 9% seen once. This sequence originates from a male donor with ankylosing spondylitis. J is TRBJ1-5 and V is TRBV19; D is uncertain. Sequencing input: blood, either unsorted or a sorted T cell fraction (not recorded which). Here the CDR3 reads CASSIWGGSNQPQHF. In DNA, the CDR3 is TGTGCCAGTAGTATTTGGGGTGGGAGCAATCAGCCCCAGCATTTT.